This is a list of T cell receptor beta chains from one sample in a study of blood T cell repertoires in COVID-19. Here immunoSEQ multiplex PCR was the method, and the copy in TCRdb shows in-frame clones only, minus some. The sample consists of 650,000 to 800,000 clones, 85% to 90% of them appearing once. Sequencing input: peripheral blood. Every receptor here comes from a woman aged 18-29 years with acute or convalescent COVID-19. Both conserved end residues are part of each CDR3. The D gene is left open where the match is weak. For some rows the clone size is stated as once, few or many, or as a class when expanded; others skip it.

j_call clone_size d_call v_call cdr3_nt cdr3_aa
TRBJ2-7 - TRBD1 TRBV5-8 TGTGCCAGCAGCTTGGCGGGACAGGGGTCCTACGAGCAGTACTTC CASSLAGQGSYEQYF
TRBJ2-5 - - TRBV10-3 TGTGCCATCAAAGGAGGGGAGACCCAGTACTTC CAIKGGETQYF
TRBJ2-7 - TRBD1 TRBV10-3 TGTGCCATCAGTGATCCTGACAGGGGTAAACACGAGCAGTACTTC CAISDPDRGKHEQYF
TRBJ2-1 - - TRBV7-8 TGTGCCAGCAGCCCTCGGACACCCAATGAGCAGTTCTTC CASSPRTPNEQFF
TRBJ1-1 - - TRBV5-6 TGTGCCAGCAGCGCGCCGTTGAGTGATGAAGCTTTCTTT CASSAPLSDEAFF
TRBJ1-5 - - TRBV9 TGTGCCAGCAGCCCACAGGGTTATAGCAATCAGCCCCAGCATTTT CASSPQGYSNQPQHF
TRBJ2-7 - - TRBV5-1 TGCGCCAGCAGCTTAATGGACAGTCCCTACGAGCAGTACTTC CASSLMDSPYEQYF
TRBJ2-1 - - TRBV9 TGTGCCAGCAGCGCAGGATTCCTCACGGGGTCCTACAATGAGCAGTTCTTC CASSAGFLTGSYNEQFF
TRBJ1-6 - - TRBV23-1 TGCGCCAGCAAGGCCAGGGAACCTTTTGGCTATAATTCACCCCTCCACTTT CASKAREPFGYNSPLHF
TRBJ1-5 - - TRBV12-3/TRBV12-4 TGTGCCAGCAGTCCAAGCAATCAGCCCCAGCATTTT CASSPSNQPQHF
TRBJ1-1 few - TRBV5-6 TGTGCCAGCAGCTTCTTGGGGAGTGAAGCTTTCTTT CASSFLGSEAFF
TRBJ2-3 - - TRBV7-3 TGTGCCAGCAGCTTCCGGGTCGGGGGAAGCACAGATACGCAGTATTTT CASSFRVGGSTDTQYF
TRBJ2-1 - - TRBV4-2 TGTGCCAGCAGACCTACCGGGACTCCCTTCTACAATGAGCAGTTCTTC CASRPTGTPFYNEQFF
TRBJ1-2 - TRBD1 TRBV6-5 TGTGCCAGCCCCGGGACAGCTAACTATGGCTACACCTTC CASPGTANYGYTF
TRBJ1-2 once TRBD1 TRBV9 TGTGCCAGCAGCATACCGACAGGGAGAGGCTACACCTTC CASSIPTGRGYTF
TRBJ1-2 - TRBD1 TRBV30 TGTGCCTGGAAACCCGGGACAGGGGATGGCTACACCTTC CAWKPGTGDGYTF
TRBJ1-6 once - TRBV30 TGTGCCTGGACCCCCGGGACACCTAATAATTCACCCCTCCACTTT CAWTPGTPNNSPLHF
TRBJ1-2 - TRBD1 TRBV5-1 TGCGCCAGCAGCTTCCGACAGGGGGAGGATGGCTACACCTTC CASSFRQGEDGYTF
TRBJ1-1 - TRBD1 TRBV18 TGTGCCAGCTCACAACAGACAGGGCTGAACACTGAAGCTTTCTTT CASSQQTGLNTEAFF
TRBJ1-1 - - TRBV6-5 TGTGCCAGCACCCAAAGGGAGCACACTGAAGCTTTCTTT CASTQREHTEAFF
TRBJ1-1 few - TRBV12-3/TRBV12-4 TGTGCCAGCAGCGGGACATTGAACACTGAAGCTTTCTTT CASSGTLNTEAFF
TRBJ2-1 - - TRBV6-5 TGTGCCACCTCCATGGACAGCCAATCCTACAATGAGCAGTTCTTC CATSMDSQSYNEQFF
TRBJ2-2 few - TRBV6-6 TGTGCCAGCAGTTACTCTATCGAGGGGGAGCTGTTTTTT CASSYSIEGELFF
TRBJ1-1 - TRBD1 TRBV10-2 TGCGCCAGCATCGCACAGGGGGCTGGTAACACTGAAGCTTTCTTT CASIAQGAGNTEAFF
TRBJ2-1 - TRBD2 TRBV14 TGTGCCAGCACCGGACTAGCGGGGGGGGGTGAGCAGTTCTTC CASTGLAGGGEQFF
TRBJ2-7 - - TRBV6-5 TGTGCCAGCAGTTTTCTGGCTAGCGCCTCGGGAGAGCAGTACTTC CASSFLASASGEQYF
TRBJ2-1 - - TRBV5-8 TGTGCCAGCAGCTTCCGTGGCCACAATGAGCAGTTCTTC CASSFRGHNEQFF
TRBJ1-5 - - TRBV5-1 TGCGCCAGCAGCTTGGGAAGGGCAGGGGATCAGCCCCAGCATTTT CASSLGRAGDQPQHF